This T cell receptor beta chain derives from a study of shared clonotypes between healthy human individuals. In germline, CDR1 is WSHSY, CDR2 SAAADI. This CDR3 has 17 residues. Trimming took 0 bases from V and 8 from J, leaving 20 bases between them. CD4+ cell separation produced CD45RA+ naive and CD45RA-negative memory subsets. The assay was carried out at the deep level. Generated by immunoSEQ multiplex PCR, the TCRdb table keeps only in-frame clones and is missing some. This table has about 2.3 million clones, 85% to 95% appearing once. The sequence was collected from a man aged 18 to 29 in good health. Some clones in this sample may be carry-over from other donors' samples. This sequence joins TRBV10-2 and TRBJ2-1, with D perhaps TRBD2 (5 bases). The sample consisted of naive CD4+ T cells from PBMCs. Subset reported: CD45RA+ positively selected. The CDR3 DNA sequence: TGCGCCAGCAGTGAGTCGTGGACTTCATCCCTTAGAGATGAGCAGTTCTTC. This sequence encodes CASSESWTSSLRDEQFF.